The 32 T cell receptor beta chains reported below all come from one sample, sequenced in a study of patients and donors after allogeneic stem cell transplantation (dated by TCRdb to the early 2020s). The protocol used for the library was RT-PCR. TCRdb shows the sequencer as NextSeq 550. TCRdb reprocessed the public reads (quality trimming at Q25 with fastp, clone calling with MiXCR) and kept in-frame beta chains. Each CDR3 protein gets just one entry, which takes the most common genes and DNA from the rows behind it. This sample has over 150,000 distinct CDR3 sequences in its table, and around two fifths of those were observed once. Approximately 32% of the sample goes to the ten largest clones. The specimen was blood, either unsorted or a sorted T cell fraction (not recorded which). Receptors were obtained from a human donor who was either an allogeneic HSCT recipient or a stem cell or donor lymphocyte infusion donor (not recorded which). It is not recorded whose cells these are; they may come from a transplant donor.

This clonotype turned up a few times. The V call is TRBV27, the J call TRBJ2-7; the D is unclear. This CDR3 has 12 amino acids. Germline lookup yields CDR1 MNHEY and CDR2 SMNVEV (reference sequence). V was pared by 5 bases and J by 2 bases, with 7 bases between. CDR3 amino acids: CASSHDPYEQYF. The DNA of the CDR3 is TGTGCCAGCAGTCACGACCCCTACGAGCAGTACTTC.

V gene TRBV4-3 combines with J gene TRBJ2-7; TRBD2 matches 9 bases. Germline V gene lookup returns CDR1 LGHNA and CDR2 YSLEER. The V and J ends lost 1 base and 2 bases, in that order; junction bases with no gene match: 3. CDR3 length: 15 amino acids. The CDR3 sequence is CASSQGASGAYEQYF. In DNA form, the CDR3 reads TGCGCCAGCAGCCAAGGGGCTAGCGGGGCCTACGAGCAGTACTTC.

The chain joins TRBV10-3 to TRBJ2-7; 8 bases match TRBD2. Germline CDR1 and CDR2: ENHRY and SYGVKD. This CDR3 has 13 amino acids. After removal of 6 bases from V and 4 bases from J, the junction contained 5 bases not matched to a gene. In nucleotides, the CDR3 is TGTGCCATCAGCTCCGGGACTAGTTACGAGCAGTACTTC. It specifies CAISSGTSYEQYF.

The CDR3 sequence: CASMRDRATEAFF. For the CDR3, the DNA is TGCGCCAGCATGAGGGACAGGGCCACTGAAGCTTTCTTT. The chain couples TRBV4-1 to TRBJ1-1; TRBD1 aligns across 9 bases. Germline trimming cut 7 bases from V and 4 bases from J; bases unmatched to any gene: 4. This CDR3 has 13 amino acids. The germline V gene encodes CDR1 MGHRA and CDR2 YSYEKL.

This chain uses TRBV5-1 with TRBJ2-2; tentative D call: TRBD2 (6 bases). Germline V lookup: CDR1 SGHRS, CDR2 YFSETQ. Between the trimmed V and J ends, which lost 4 bases and 6 bases, there was a span of 13 bases. CDR3 length: 14 amino acids. CDR3 amino acids: CASSTGVLAGELFF. The CDR3 DNA follows: TGCGCCAGCAGCACGGGAGTCTTGGCCGGGGAGCTGTTTTTT. Full variable domain (rest looked up from reference TRBV5-1 and TRBJ2-2): KAGVTQTPRYLIKTRGQQVTLSCSPISGHRSVSWYQQTPGQGLQFLFEYFSETQRNKGNFPGRFSGRQFSNSRSEMNVSTLELGDSALYLCASSTGVLAGELFFGEGSRLTVL.

This chain uses TRBV7-9 with TRBJ2-5; D is possibly TRBD2 (5 bases). Trimming removed 5 bases at V and 4 bases at J, with 11 bases between. This CDR3 has 13 residues. Per the germline V gene, CDR1 is SEHNR and CDR2 is FQNEAQ (reference sequence). The CDR3 DNA follows: TGTGCCAGCAGCCGGGCGAGGGCAGAGACCCAGTACTTC. Encoded protein: CASSRARAETQYF.

This sequence joins TRBV28 and TRBJ2-7; D is ambiguous. This CDR3 is 13 amino acids long. V gave up 4 bases and J gave up 6 bases, with 13 bases separating them. Germline loops: CDR1 MDHEN, CDR2 SYDVKM. The CDR3 protein is CASSSAPLAEQYF. CDR3 in DNA: TGTGCCAGCAGTTCAGCACCCCTGGCCGAGCAGTACTTC.

This clonotype was observed a handful of times. The chain employs TRBV9 and TRBJ2-2; D possibly corresponds to TRBD2 (6 bases). This CDR3 is built from 16 residues. V lost 4 bases and J lost 2, with 15 bases in between. Germline V gene lookup returns CDR1 SGDLS and CDR2 YYNGEE. This CDR3 reads CASSPPVSGNTGELFF. The CDR3 DNA reads as TGTGCCAGCAGCCCCCCTGTTAGCGGTAACACCGGGGAGCTGTTTTTT. Using reference TRBV9 and TRBJ2-2 for the parts outside the CDR3, the full variable domain is DSGVTQTPKHLITATGQRVTLRCSPRSGDLSVYWYQQSLDQGLQFLIQYYNGEERAKGNILERFSAQQFPDLHSELNLSSLELGDSALYFCASSPPVSGNTGELFFGEGSRLTVL.

This chain uses TRBV14 with TRBJ1-1; D uncertain. Germline V gene data show CDR1 as SGHDN and CDR2 as FVKESK. Trimming took off 4 bases at V and 1 base at J, with 16 bases between the two ends. The CDR3 is 16 amino acids. DNA for the CDR3: TGTGCCAGCAGCCGCCACGTCAATGTCAGGAACACTGAAGCTTTCTTT. Its translation: CASSRHVNVRNTEAFF.

The genes are TRBV6-6 and TRBJ2-1; 14 bases agree with TRBD2. In germline, CDR1 is MNHNY, CDR2 SVGAGI (reference sequence). J gave up 10 bases and V 5 bases, and 1 base lay outside the gene matches. The CDR3 is 13 amino acids. The CDR3 DNA reads TGTGCCAGCAGTGGGACTAGCGGGAGAGAGCAGTTCTTC. Protein product: CASSGTSGREQFF.

Many counts were recorded for this clonotype. The chain recombines TRBV7-2 with TRBJ1-4; D not certain. The length of the CDR3 is 12 residues. CDR1 SGHTA and CDR2 FQGNSA come from the germline V gene. V was cut by 3 bases and J by 5 bases, with 4 bases left in between. CDR3 sequence: CASSFGNEKLFF. CDR3 sequence (DNA): TGTGCCAGCAGCTTTGGGAATGAAAAACTGTTTTTT.

Of note for this clonotype: At one end the junction does not follow the germline gene, possibly because of a read error. The CDR3 region has the DNA TGCGCCAGCAGCCAAGATAAGAGCATAGGGACCGCCACCTTC. This gives the protein CASSQDKSIGTATF. The chain uses TRBV4-3 and TRBJ2-1, with D perhaps given as TRBD1 or TRBD2 (5 bases each). The CDR3 sequence is 14 residues long. Germline-derived CDR1 and CDR2 are LGHNA and YSLEER.

This clonotype was seen only a few times. This sequence joins TRBV28 and TRBJ1-3; D unclear. Trimming removed 7 bases from V and 8 bases from J, with 21 bases in between. Germline V gene data show CDR1 as MDHEN and CDR2 as SYDVKM. The CDR3 consists of 15 residues. CDR3 loop: CASTRLNLNSDTIYF. The CDR3 DNA reads as TGTGCCAGCACCCGACTCAACCTAAACAGTGACACCATATATTTT.

The chain joins TRBV10-3 to TRBJ2-2; D remains unclear. There are 14 residues in the CDR3. Germline loops: CDR1 ENHRY, CDR2 SYGVKD. V was trimmed by 0 bases and J by 2 bases, leaving 4 bases between them. The CDR3 region is CAISESGNTGELFF. The CDR3 region has the DNA TGTGCCATCAGTGAGTCGGGTAACACCGGGGAGCTGTTTTTT.

This clonotype occurred a few times. This rearrangement joins TRBV27 to TRBJ1-1; possibly TRBD1 for D (5 bases). The CDR3 is 13 amino acids. Deletions cut 7 bases from V and 10 bases from J, with 19 bases between. Germline values: CDR1 MNHEY, CDR2 SMNVEV (reference sequence). CDR3 sequence reads: CASTVKGGTGAFF. The CDR3 DNA follows: TGTGCCAGCACGGTTAAAGGCGGTACAGGAGCTTTCTTT.

This chain links TRBV12-5 with TRBJ1-2; 11 bases map to TRBD1. The CDR3 has 15 amino acids. Unmatched junction bases numbered 3, after V lost 5 bases and J lost 1 base. The germline CDR1 and CDR2 sequences are LGHNT and FRNRAP. The CDR3 sequence is CASGPGTGGNYGYTF. CDR3 nucleotides: TGTGCTAGTGGTCCGGGGACAGGGGGTAACTATGGCTACACCTTC.

This rearrangement joins TRBV20-1 to TRBJ1-5; 9 bases line up with TRBD1. Germline V gene sequence: CDR1 DFQATT, CDR2 SNEGSKA (reference sequence). J lost 5 bases, V lost 4 bases, and 6 bases had no gene match. CDR3 size: 14 residues. Here the CDR3 reads CSAIHRGRDQPQHF. The CDR3 DNA follows: TGCAGTGCTATACACAGGGGGCGAGATCAGCCCCAGCATTTT.

This clonotype was counted a few times. The rearrangement uses TRBV5-5 and TRBJ2-7; D is uncertain. V dropped 1 base and J dropped 1 base, with 9 bases sitting between them. CDR1 and CDR2 from the germline V gene are SGHKS and YYEKEE (reference sequence). The length of the CDR3 is 14 residues. CDR3 DNA sequence: TGTGCCAGCAGCTTGTTTGAGGCTTCCTACGAGCAGTACTTC. It translates to CASSLFEASYEQYF.

V is TRBV12-3 or TRBV12-4 and J is TRBJ2-3, with 7 bases lining up with TRBD2. The CDR3 is made up of 16 amino acids. Germline trimming cut 5 bases from V and 3 bases from J; bases unmatched to any gene: 11. CDR3 nucleotide sequence: TGTGCCAGCAGTCCTACTGGCGGGAGATTGACAGATACGCAGTATTTT. Its protein product is CASSPTGGRLTDTQYF.

The chain carries TRBV15 and TRBJ2-2; no definite D call. The CDR3 extends over 13 amino acids. Germline lookup yields CDR1 LNHNV and CDR2 YYDKDF (reference sequence). V dropped 6 bases and J dropped 6 bases, with 11 bases sitting between them. In nucleotides, the CDR3 is TGTGCCACCAGATCCGTGAGCCCCGGGGAGCTGTTTTTT. This gives the protein CATRSVSPGELFF.

The chain couples TRBV3-1 to TRBJ2-7; either TRBD1 or TRBD2 may supply D (5 bases each). The CDR3 consists of 14 residues. Trimming took 4 bases from V and 3 from J, leaving 13 bases between them. CDR1 LGHDT and CDR2 YNNKEL come from the germline V gene (reference sequence). DNA of the CDR3: TGTGCCAGCAGCCCCGAGGGACCGAGCTACGAGCAGTACTTC. Translating gives CASSPEGPSYEQYF.

This chain links TRBV7-9 with TRBJ1-2; no clear D. Germline lookup yields CDR1 SEHNR and CDR2 FQNEAQ (reference sequence). The CDR3 has 15 residues. V lost 2 bases to trimming and J lost 4 bases, with 14 bases between them. CDR3 sequence (DNA): TGTGCCAGCAGCTTATTGTCCCGGCTGTCCTATGGCTACACCTTC. Translation: CASSLLSRLSYGYTF. The whole variable domain, remainder taken from reference TRBV7-9 and TRBJ1-2, is DTGVSQNPRHKITKRGQNVTFRCDPISEHNRLYWYRQTLGQGPEFLTYFQNEAQLEKSRLLSDRFSAERPKGSFSTLEIQRTEQGDSAMYLCASSLLSRLSYGYTFGSGTRLTVV.

The chain links TRBV27 to TRBJ2-7; 9 bases agree with TRBD1. The CDR3 contains 15 residues. Germline-derived CDR1 and CDR2 are MNHEY and SMNVEV (reference sequence). The V gene end was trimmed by 8 bases and the J gene end by 4 bases; junction bases not matched to a gene: 12. CDR3 in DNA: TGTGCCAGCGTGTCTCGGGGACAGGGTAGTTACGAGCAGTACTTC. Translating it yields CASVSRGQGSYEQYF.

The chain combines TRBV4-2 with TRBJ2-7; 7 positions agree with TRBD1. CDR1 is LGHNA, CDR2 YNFKEQ, per germline. V shed 1 base and J 2 bases; nucleotides not matched to a gene: 11. The CDR3 is 17 residues long. CDR3 DNA sequence: TGTGCCAGCAGCCAAGCAGGGGGAGTAGCCGAAACCTACGAGCAGTACTTC. Amino acid sequence: CASSQAGGVAETYEQYF.

J is TRBJ1-4 and V is TRBV6-5, with a tentative D call TRBD1 (6 bases). V shed 4 bases and J shed 8 bases, with 20 bases lying between them. Germline values: CDR1 MNHEY, CDR2 SVGAGI. This CDR3 region has 16 residues. The CDR3 DNA is TGTGCCAGCAGTTCCACCCTCACAGGGTTCGGGGAAAAACTGTTTTTT. Amino acid sequence: CASSSTLTGFGEKLFF.

The gene calls are TRBV10-1 and TRBJ1-2; no reliable D call. V was pared by 2 bases and J by 8 bases, with 9 bases between. This CDR3 comprises 12 residues. Germline CDR1 reads WNHNN; CDR2 reads SYGVQD (reference sequence). CDR3 sequence reads: CASSEGSAGYTF. The CDR3 DNA is TGCGCCAGCAGTGAGGGGTCCGCGGGCTACACCTTC.

The J gene is TRBJ2-7, the V gene TRBV29-1; 7 bases line up with TRBD1. The CDR3 has 14 amino acids. Germline assignment: CDR1 SQVTM and CDR2 ANQGSEA. V gave up 6 bases and J gave up 4 bases; unmatched junction bases: 12. The CDR3 DNA reads TGCAGCGTCACCCTACACAGGGGTTTGTACGAGCAGTACTTC. It codes for CSVTLHRGLYEQYF.

This chain links TRBV27 with TRBJ1-5; D possibly corresponds to TRBD1 (5 bases). The V end was cut by 5 bases, the J end by 7 bases, with 15 bases between. CDR3 length: 14 residues. The germline V gene has CDR1 MNHEY and CDR2 SMNVEV (reference sequence). CDR3 residues: CASSLKGIWQPQHF. In DNA form, the CDR3 reads TGTGCCAGCAGTCTAAAGGGGATCTGGCAGCCCCAGCATTTT.

To note about this clonotype: One junction end disagrees with the germline gene, perhaps due to a read error. This chain connects TRBV27 to TRBJ2-1; 12 bases align to TRBD2. This CDR3 contains 16 residues. Germline V gives CDR1 MNHEY, CDR2 SMNVEV (reference sequence). CDR3 DNA sequence: TGTGCCAGCAGTATATCTTCTAGCGGGAGGGGGAATGAGCAGTTCTTC. Translating it yields CASSISSSGRGNEQFF.

The rearrangement links TRBV7-9 to TRBJ1-5, with TRBD1 as a possible D gene (6 bases). Trimming removed 2 bases at V and 1 base at J, with 18 bases between. This CDR3 has 18 residues. The V gene's germline CDR1 is SEHNR and CDR2 FQNEAQ (reference sequence). The CDR3 protein is CASSLSPRGQISNQPQHF. The CDR3 DNA reads as TGTGCCAGCAGCTTATCACCCCGGGGGCAGATCAGCAATCAGCCCCAGCATTTT.

This clonotype has only a few counts. The chain uses TRBV12-3 or TRBV12-4 and TRBJ1-3; D perhaps matches TRBD1 (5 bases). CDR3 length: 14 amino acids. Between the trimmed V and J ends, which lost 6 bases and 4 bases, there was a span of 13 bases. CDR3 sequence reads: CASSARDPGNTIYF. CDR3 nucleotide sequence: TGTGCCAGCAGCGCCAGGGACCCGGGAAACACCATATATTTT.

This clonotype was found once. The chain employs TRBV28 and TRBJ1-3; D not certain. Germline V gene lookup returns CDR1 MDHEN and CDR2 SYDVKM. Trimming removed 6 bases from V and 4 bases from J, with 13 bases in between. This CDR3 spans 14 amino acids. CDR3 residues: CASSQPGGGNTIYF. The CDR3 DNA reads as TGTGCCAGCAGCCAGCCGGGAGGAGGAAACACCATATATTTT.